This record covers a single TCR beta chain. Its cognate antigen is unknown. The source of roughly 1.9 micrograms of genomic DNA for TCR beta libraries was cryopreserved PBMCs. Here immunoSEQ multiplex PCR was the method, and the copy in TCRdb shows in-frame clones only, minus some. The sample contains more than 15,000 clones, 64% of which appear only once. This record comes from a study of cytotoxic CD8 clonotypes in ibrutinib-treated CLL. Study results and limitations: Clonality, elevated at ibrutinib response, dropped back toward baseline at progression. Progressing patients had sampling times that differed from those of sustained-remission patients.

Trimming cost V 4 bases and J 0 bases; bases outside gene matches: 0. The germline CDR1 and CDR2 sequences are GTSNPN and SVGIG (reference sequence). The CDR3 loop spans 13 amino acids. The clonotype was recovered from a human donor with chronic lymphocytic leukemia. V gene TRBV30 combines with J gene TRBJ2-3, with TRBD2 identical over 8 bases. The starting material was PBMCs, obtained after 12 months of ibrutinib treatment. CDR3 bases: TGTGCCTGGACTAGCGGGAGCACAGATACGCAGTATTTT. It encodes CAWTSGSTDTQYF.